Included here is one T cell receptor beta chain sequence, with context. This CDR3 has 18 amino acids. The V gene end was trimmed by 6 bases and the J gene end by 5 bases; junction bases not matched to a gene: 16. Germline CDR1 reads WNHNN; CDR2 reads SYGVQD (reference sequence). The data originate from a study of blood T cell repertoires in COVID-19. Study-level background: COVID-19 samples, acute and convalescent, were from the United States, Italy and Spain. The cDNA or gDNA used as material had been derived from T cells, B-cell-depleted T cells, or PBMCs.

Original data processing: Amplification of reference gene primers provided the estimated nucleated cell counts. Assay used: immunoSEQ multiplex PCR; TCRdb lists only in-frame clones, some missing. V and J calls and clone size are copied from that table; D and trimming were computed from the DNA. The sample lists some 19,000 clones; roughly 87% were seen once. This TCR was recovered from a man aged 55-75 years with active COVID-19. The chain recombines TRBV10-1 with TRBJ2-2; 9 nucleotides align to TRBD2. The specimen sequenced was peripheral blood. DNA of the CDR3: TGCGCCAGCAGGGCGGGACTAGCTCCCATGGGACCAACCGGGGAGCTGTTTTTT. Translated, it gives CASRAGLAPMGPTGELFF.